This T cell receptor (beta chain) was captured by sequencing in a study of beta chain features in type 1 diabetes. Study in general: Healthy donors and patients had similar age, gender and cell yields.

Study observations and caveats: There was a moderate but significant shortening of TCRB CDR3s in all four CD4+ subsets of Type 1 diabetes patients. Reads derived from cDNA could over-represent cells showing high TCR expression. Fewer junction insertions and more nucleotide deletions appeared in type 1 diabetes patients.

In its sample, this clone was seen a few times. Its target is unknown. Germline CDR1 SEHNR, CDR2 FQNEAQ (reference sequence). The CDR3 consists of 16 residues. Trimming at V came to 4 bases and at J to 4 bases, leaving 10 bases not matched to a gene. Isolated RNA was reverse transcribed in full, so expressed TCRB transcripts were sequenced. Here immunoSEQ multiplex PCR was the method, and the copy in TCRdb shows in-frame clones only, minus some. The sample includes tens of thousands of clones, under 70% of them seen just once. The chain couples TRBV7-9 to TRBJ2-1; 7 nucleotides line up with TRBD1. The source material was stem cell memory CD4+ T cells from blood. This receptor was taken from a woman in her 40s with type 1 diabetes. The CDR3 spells CASSYINRGSYNEQFF. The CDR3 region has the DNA TGTGCCAGCAGCTATATAAACAGGGGAAGTTACAATGAGCAGTTCTTC.